The T cell receptor beta chain described here comes from a study of blood T cells in healthy people across ages. The study, taken as a whole, reports: Calculation of diversity from one million T cells yielded estimates considered to be underestimates. Older age went with lower TCR beta diversity per million T cells, in a roughly linear way.

Regarding this clonotype: As yet, its antigen is unknown.

Donation came from healthy Caucasian individuals in Russia who were aged about 6 to 90. Next came a second PCR, run for about 7 to 12 cycles, which used a sample-barcoded 5' primer along with a J-beta primer mix. Each of the samples gave a minimum of 3 million paired-end reads that contained CDR3. MiXCR, applied by TCRdb to the 5' RACE reads, yields one record per CDR3 protein. The sample yields over a million distinct CDR3 sequences, 45% seen once. The sequence came from a woman aged 60 to 75 in good health. Source material: blood.

CDR3 bases: TGTGCCAGCAGCCCTCTACTAGCGCGGGAGCAGTACTTC. Residues: CASSPLLAREQYF. V usage is TRBV14 and J usage is TRBJ2-7; 7 nucleotides line up with TRBD2. CDR1 and CDR2 from the germline V gene are SGHDN and FVKESK. Trimming cost V 4 bases and J 7 bases; bases outside gene matches: 7. The CDR3 runs to 13 residues.